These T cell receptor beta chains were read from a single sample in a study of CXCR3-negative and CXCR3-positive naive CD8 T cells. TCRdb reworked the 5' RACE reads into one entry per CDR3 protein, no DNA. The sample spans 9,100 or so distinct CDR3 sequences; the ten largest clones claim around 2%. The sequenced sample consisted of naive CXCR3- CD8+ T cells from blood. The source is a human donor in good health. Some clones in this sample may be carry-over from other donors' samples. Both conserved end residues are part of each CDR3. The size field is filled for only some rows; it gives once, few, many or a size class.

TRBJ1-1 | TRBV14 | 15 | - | CASSQVGQGNTEAFF
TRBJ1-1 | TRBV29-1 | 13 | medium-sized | CSAGEGMNTEAFF
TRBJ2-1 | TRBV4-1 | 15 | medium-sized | CASSQARSSYNEQFF
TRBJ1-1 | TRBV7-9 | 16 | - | CASSSDRGPSNTEAFF
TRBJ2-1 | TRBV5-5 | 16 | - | CASSLGDSWPDNEQFF
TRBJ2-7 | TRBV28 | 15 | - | CASNFPGKGSYEQYF
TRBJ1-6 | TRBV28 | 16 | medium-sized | CASSLRKDREYSPLHF
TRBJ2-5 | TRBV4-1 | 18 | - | CASSPDPDSLGSQETQYF
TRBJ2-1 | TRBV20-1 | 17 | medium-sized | CSARGLGQGRSYNEQFF
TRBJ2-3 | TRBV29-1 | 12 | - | CSVESFRYTQYF
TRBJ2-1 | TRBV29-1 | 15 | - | CSVELAAGSYNEQFF
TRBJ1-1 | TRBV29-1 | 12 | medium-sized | CSVEDSGTEAFF
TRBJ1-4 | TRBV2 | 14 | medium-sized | CASRGQEPNEKLFF
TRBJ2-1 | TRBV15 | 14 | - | CATSSGFSYNEQFF
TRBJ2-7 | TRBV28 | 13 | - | CASNPGLAYEQYF
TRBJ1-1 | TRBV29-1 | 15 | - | CSVEVPGTVNTEAFF
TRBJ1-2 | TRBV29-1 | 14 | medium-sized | CSVSPGQGSYGYTF
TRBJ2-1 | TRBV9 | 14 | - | CASSPPRGRNEQFF
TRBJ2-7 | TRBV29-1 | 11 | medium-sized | CSVEWLEGRHF
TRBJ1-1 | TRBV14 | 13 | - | CASGDGANTEAFF
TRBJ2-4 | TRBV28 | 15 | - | CASSLEGWDVGIQYF
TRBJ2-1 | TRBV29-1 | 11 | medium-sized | CSVRGIHEQFF
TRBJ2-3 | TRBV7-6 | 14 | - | CASSGSGSPNTQYF
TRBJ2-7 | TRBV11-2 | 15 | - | CASSLSFDRSYEQYF
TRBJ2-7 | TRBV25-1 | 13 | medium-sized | CASTGTNSYEQYF
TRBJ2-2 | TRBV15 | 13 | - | CAIEDRATGELFF
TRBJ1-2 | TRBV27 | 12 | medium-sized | CASSWDGYGYTF
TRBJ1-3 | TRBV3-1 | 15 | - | CASSQERISGNTIYF
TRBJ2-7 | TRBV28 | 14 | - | CASSFEGASYEQYF
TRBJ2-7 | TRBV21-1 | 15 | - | CASSRAGPEIYEQYF
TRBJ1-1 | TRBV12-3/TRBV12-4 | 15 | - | CASSPPGTGDTEAFF
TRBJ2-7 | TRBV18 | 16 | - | CASSPRLQGDIYEQYF
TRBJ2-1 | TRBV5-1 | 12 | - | CASSLDPNEQFF
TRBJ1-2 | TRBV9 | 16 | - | CASSPSSANRNYGYTF
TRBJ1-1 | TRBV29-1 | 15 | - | CSVHGALGPNTEAFF
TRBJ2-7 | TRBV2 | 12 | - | CASSVQIYEQYF
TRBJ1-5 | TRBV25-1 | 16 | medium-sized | CASSESAGYGNQPQHF
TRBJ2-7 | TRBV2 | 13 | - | CASKTGAYYEQYF
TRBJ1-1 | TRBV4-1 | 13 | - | CASSQARYTEAFF
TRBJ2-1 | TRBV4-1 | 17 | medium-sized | CASSHRETSGRRSEQFF
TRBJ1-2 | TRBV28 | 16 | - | CASSPRMVGQDYGYTF
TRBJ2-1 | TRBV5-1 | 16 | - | CASSLAQVLPYDEQFF
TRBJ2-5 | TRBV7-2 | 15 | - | CASSLLLADQETQYF
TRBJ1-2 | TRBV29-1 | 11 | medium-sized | CSGGGRNPPTF
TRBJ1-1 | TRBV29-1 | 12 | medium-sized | CSVRPGGTEAFF
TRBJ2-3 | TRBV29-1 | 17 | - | CSVAGLAEPTSTDTQYF
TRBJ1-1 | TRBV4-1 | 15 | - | CASSQRTGANTEAFF
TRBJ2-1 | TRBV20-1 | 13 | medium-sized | CSAMLPVYNEQFF
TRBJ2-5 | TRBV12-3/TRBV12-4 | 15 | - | CASSFRGGRGETQYF
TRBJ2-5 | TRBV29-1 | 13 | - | CSATDRGKETQYF
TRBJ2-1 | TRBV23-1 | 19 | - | CASLPTTPSGVYSYNEQFF
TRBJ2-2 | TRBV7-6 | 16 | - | CASSAPGQLNTGELFF
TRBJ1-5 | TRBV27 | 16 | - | CASSPSTGYSNQPQHF
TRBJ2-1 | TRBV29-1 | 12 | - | CSGLGTSGEQFF
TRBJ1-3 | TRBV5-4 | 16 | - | CASSTTTGETGNTIYF
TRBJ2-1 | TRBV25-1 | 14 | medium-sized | CASDTGTGFDEQFF
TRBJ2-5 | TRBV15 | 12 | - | CATGGGLETQYF